Listed here are 14 T cell receptor beta chains from one sample, sequenced in a study of blood T cells in healthy people across ages. A second about 7 to 12 cycle PCR used barcoded and J-beta primers. TCRdb analysed the 5' RACE reads with MiXCR anew, one entry per CDR3 protein. The sample lists 750,000 to 950,000 distinct CDR3 sequences, about 29% occurring once. The same specimen was also included in a second study, on T cells of mothers and their children.

The specimen sequenced was blood. Source of these receptors: a woman aged 40 to 49 in good health.

The V and J genes are TRBV3-1 and TRBJ2-3; the D gene is possibly TRBD2 (5 bases). The V gene lost 0 bases and the J gene lost 3 bases, with 10 bases spanning the gap. Looked up from germline, CDR1 is LGHDT and CDR2 is YNNKEL (reference sequence). CDR3 length: 15 amino acids. The CDR3 bases are TGTGCCAGCAGCCAAGATGCGACGGGGACAGATACGCAGTATTTT. Protein product: CASSQDATGTDTQYF.

This clonotype has at least ten counts. The V gene is TRBV20-1, the J gene TRBJ1-5; D may be TRBD1 (5 bases). Deletions cut 3 bases from V and 4 bases from J, with 13 bases between. The CDR3 is 14 amino acids. CDR1 DFQATT and CDR2 SNEGSKA come from the germline V gene (reference sequence). The CDR3 loop reads CSASAGTGNQPQHF. Here the CDR3 DNA reads TGCAGTGCTAGCGCCGGGACGGGTAATCAGCCCCAGCATTTT.

This clonotype appeared once. The rearrangement links TRBV24-1 to TRBJ1-1, with D possibly TRBD1 on 6 matching bases. Germline V gene sequence: CDR1 KGHDR, CDR2 SFDVKD. The CDR3 has 13 amino acids. V was clipped by 4 bases and J by 4 bases, with 9 bases between them. CDR3 bases: TGTGCCACCAGTGACAGGGGAGGCACTGAAGCTTTCTTT. Its translation is CATSDRGGTEAFF.

The V call is TRBV9, the J call TRBJ1-2; perhaps TRBD1 as D (5 bases). Germline V gives CDR1 SGDLS, CDR2 YYNGEE. The CDR3 contains 14 residues. V lost 7 bases, J lost 6 bases, and 19 bases lay in between. The CDR3 loop is CASGRSGRANGYTF. CDR3 DNA: TGTGCCAGCGGGCGTTCGGGGCGCGCAAATGGCTACACCTTC. Drawing the rest from reference TRBV9 and TRBJ1-2, the complete variable domain is DSGVTQTPKHLITATGQRVTLRCSPRSGDLSVYWYQQSLDQGLQFLIQYYNGEERAKGNILERFSAQQFPDLHSELNLSSLELGDSALYFCASGRSGRANGYTFGSGTRLTVV.

This clonotype was seen at least ten times. This chain joins TRBV7-9 and TRBJ2-1; D ambiguous. V lost 8 bases to trimming and J lost 5 bases, with 10 bases between them. CDR1 is SEHNR and CDR2 is FQNEAQ in the germline V gene (reference sequence). CDR3 length: 12 amino acids. The CDR3 is CASAYSNNEQFF. The CDR3 DNA sequence: TGTGCCAGCGCCTACAGTAACAATGAGCAGTTCTTC.

Worth noting for this clonotype: One junction end disagrees with the germline gene, perhaps due to a read error. This chain links TRBV11-2 with TRBJ1-1; 8 nucleotides line up with TRBD1. Looked up from germline, CDR1 is SGHAT and CDR2 is FQNNGV. CDR3 length: 12 amino acids. CDR3 sequence: CAGSLGRGRAFF. In DNA, the CDR3 is TGTGCCGGCAGCTTAGGCAGGGGGCGAGCTTTCTTT.

The rearrangement links TRBV20-1 to TRBJ2-3; 13 bases are a match to TRBD2. This CDR3 comprises 17 residues. V trimming: 2 bases; J trimming: 2 bases; junction bases outside the gene matches: 7. In germline, CDR1 is DFQATT, CDR2 SNEGSKA (reference sequence). The CDR3 region is CSARQSLAGGTTDTQYF. The DNA of the CDR3 is TGCAGTGCTAGACAATCACTAGCGGGGGGGACCACAGATACGCAGTATTTT.

This clonotype appeared many times. The chain links TRBV4-3 to TRBJ2-7, with TRBD1 identical over 7 bases. Germline CDR1 and CDR2: LGHNA and YSLEER. There are 15 residues in the CDR3. V was pared by 1 base and J by 3 bases, with 6 bases of the junction left unmatched. The CDR3 is CASSQATGLNYEQYF. The CDR3, as DNA: TGCGCCAGCAGCCAAGCGACAGGGCTTAACTACGAGCAGTACTTC.

This clonotype was counted a few times. V and J are TRBV5-1 and TRBJ2-5; D perhaps matches TRBD1 (7 bases). The V and J ends lost 3 bases and 4 bases respectively, with 16 bases between them. CDR1 SGHRS and CDR2 YFSETQ come from the germline V gene. This CDR3 has 15 amino acids. In DNA form, the CDR3 reads TGCGCCAGCAGCTCCGCGGAGGGGGCAGGAGAGACCCAGTACTTC. As protein: CASSSAEGAGETQYF.

On this clonotype: Possible read error: a much larger clone is one base away. J is TRBJ2-4 and V is TRBV24-1, with D possibly TRBD2 on 5 matching bases. V lost 7 bases, J lost 7 bases, and 16 bases lay in between. The CDR3 loop spans 14 amino acids. Germline values: CDR1 KGHDR, CDR2 SFDVKD. The CDR3 coding sequence is TGTGCCACCAGGGATGCAGACTACTCCAACATTCAGTACTTC. It encodes CATRDADYSNIQYF.

The chain carries TRBV5-1 and TRBJ2-1; 8 bases are a match to TRBD2. Germline V gene sequence: CDR1 SGHRS, CDR2 YFSETQ. This CDR3 contains 12 residues. V lost 5 bases to trimming and J lost 6 bases; unmatched junction nucleotides: 1. CDR3 nucleotide sequence: TGCGCCAGCAGAACTAGCGGCAATGAGCAGTTCTTC. Residues: CASRTSGNEQFF. Full variable domain (outside the CDR3, taken from reference TRBV5-1 and TRBJ2-1): KAGVTQTPRYLIKTRGQQVTLSCSPISGHRSVSWYQQTPGQGLQFLFEYFSETQRNKGNFPGRFSGRQFSNSRSEMNVSTLELGDSALYLCASRTSGNEQFFGPGTRLTVL.

This clonotype was detected a few times. This CDR3 is CASLKAMGTQYF. In DNA form, the CDR3 reads TGTGCCAGCCTTAAAGCGATGGGTACGCAGTATTTT. The V gene is TRBV5-6, the J gene TRBJ2-3; no reliable D call. The CDR3 is 12 residues long. V was trimmed by 7 bases and J by 8 bases, leaving 14 bases between them. Germline V gene lookup returns CDR1 SGHDT and CDR2 YYEEEE.

This clonotype was recorded once. A much more abundant neighbour one base away suggests this may be a read error. The chain recombines TRBV29-1 with TRBJ1-1; TRBD1 is a possible D gene (5 bases). V was trimmed by 4 bases and J by 5 bases, leaving 20 bases between them. This CDR3 comprises 15 residues. From germline, CDR1 is SQVTM and CDR2 ANQGSEA. CDR3 nucleotides: TGCAGCGTTGGACCCGGGGGGTTTTCGGGGACTGAAGCTTTCTTT. This codes for CSVGPGGFSGTEAFF.

This clonotype has at least ten counts. The chain has TRBV7-2 and TRBJ2-5; D not resolved. From germline, CDR1 is SGHTA and CDR2 FQGNSA. The CDR3 is 13 amino acids. The V and J ends lost 7 bases and 9 bases respectively, with 18 bases between them. The chain's CDR3 is CASKPDPGSAQYF. CDR3 DNA: TGTGCCAGCAAGCCCGATCCCGGCTCGGCCCAGTACTTC. Combining the CDR3 with reference TRBV7-2 and TRBJ2-5 gives the whole variable domain GAGVSQSPSNKVTEKGKDVELRCDPISGHTALYWYRQSLGQGLEFLIYFQGNSAPDKSGLPSDRFSAERTGGSVSTLTIQRTQQEDSAVYLCASKPDPGSAQYFGPGTRLLVL.